This T cell receptor (beta chain) was observed in a study of blood T cell repertoires in COVID-19. TCRdb keeps only in-frame clones here, not all; method: immunoSEQ multiplex PCR. The data show roughly 300,000 clones, more than 75% seen once. Germline V gives CDR1 MNHNY, CDR2 SVGAGI (reference sequence). V lost 7 bases and J lost 8; bases outside the gene matches: 17. The length of the CDR3 is 16 residues. V usage is TRBV6-6 and J usage is TRBJ1-2, with TRBD1 matching 9 bases. Sequencing input: PBMCs or T cells enriched from blood (not recorded which). The source is a woman under 30 who had recovered from COVID-19. The CDR3 loop reads CASTPGQGFFLGGYTF. The CDR3, as DNA: TGTGCCAGCACCCCGGGACAGGGATTTTTTTTGGGCGGCTACACCTTC.